This T cell receptor beta chain was identified during a study of graft-versus-host responses after intestinal transplantation. Study at large: Recipients uniformly received anti-thymocyte globulin induction, followed by tacrolimus and steroids for approximately 3 years. General study results and limits: Researchers found peak circulating GvH clone levels linked to early post-transplant HvG declines.

Generated by immunoSEQ multiplex PCR, the TCRdb table keeps only in-frame clones and is missing some. The sample contains fewer than 30,000 clones, 75% to 90% of which appear only once. To note about this clone: As yet, its antigen is unknown.

V lost 3 bases and J lost 8, with 16 bases in between. The CDR3 spans 15 residues. Germline V gene sequence: CDR1 SGHAT, CDR2 FQNNGV. Sequencing used PBMCs, obtained roughly 69 weeks after intestinal transplant. The rearrangement joins TRBV11-2 to TRBJ2-2; unclear D gene. The sequence was obtained from a human patient who received an intestinal transplant, so some T cells may come from the graft donor. The CDR3 nucleotides read TGTGCCAGCAGCTTCTCCCCTAGGAGATCTGGGGAGCTGTTTTTT. It specifies CASSFSPRRSGELFF.